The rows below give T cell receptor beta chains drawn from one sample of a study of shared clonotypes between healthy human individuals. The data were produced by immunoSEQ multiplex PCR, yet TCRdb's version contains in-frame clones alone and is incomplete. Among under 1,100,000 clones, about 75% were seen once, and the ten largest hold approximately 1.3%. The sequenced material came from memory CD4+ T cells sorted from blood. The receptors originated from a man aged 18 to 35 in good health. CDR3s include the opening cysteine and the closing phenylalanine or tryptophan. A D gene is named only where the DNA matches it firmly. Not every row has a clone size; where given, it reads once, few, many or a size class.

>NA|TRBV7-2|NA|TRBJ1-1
TGTGCCAGCAGCTTAGGGACCGGGCTGGAAGCTTTCTTT
CASSLGTGLEAFF
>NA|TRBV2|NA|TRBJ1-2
TGTGCCAGCAGTGTTCAGGGCTCTAACTATGGCTACACCTTC
CASSVQGSNYGYTF
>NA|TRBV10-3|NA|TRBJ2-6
TGTGCCATCAGTGAGTTGGGGGCTGGGGCCAACGTCCTGACTTTC
CAISELGAGANVLTF
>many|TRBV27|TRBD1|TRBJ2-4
TGTGCCAGCACTATTAGGGGACAGGGTTCGCTTCTAGCCAAAAACATTCAGTACTTC
CASTIRGQGSLLAKNIQYF
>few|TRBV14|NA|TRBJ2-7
TGTGCCAGCAGACAATTCAGAAAGCAGTACTTC
CASRQFRKQYF
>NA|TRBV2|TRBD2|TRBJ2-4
TGTGCCAGCAGTCCTCGGACTAGCACGCCCGGGAACATTCAGTACTTC
CASSPRTSTPGNIQYF
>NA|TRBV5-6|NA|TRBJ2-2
TGTGCCAGCAGCTTGGCACAAGTAAACGGGGAGCTGTTTTTT
CASSLAQVNGELFF
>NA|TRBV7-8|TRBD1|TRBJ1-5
TGTGCCAGCAGCTTACAGGGGGCGAATCAGCCCCAGCATTTT
CASSLQGANQPQHF
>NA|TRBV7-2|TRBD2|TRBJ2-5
TGTGCCAGCAGCCCCAGGGCTAGCGGCCGACAAGAGACCCAGTACTTC
CASSPRASGRQETQYF
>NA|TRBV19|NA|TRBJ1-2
TGTGCCAGTCAGGGTCCCCCAGTCGTTGGCTACACCTTC
CASQGPPVVGYTF
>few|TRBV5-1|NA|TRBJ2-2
TGCGCCAGCACTGCGCAGAACACCGGGGAGCTGTTTTTT
CASTAQNTGELFF
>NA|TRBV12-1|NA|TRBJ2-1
TGTGCCAGCAGCTTTGGGACTAGCGGACTCCCGGCCGATGAGCAGTTCTTC
CASSFGTSGLPADEQFF
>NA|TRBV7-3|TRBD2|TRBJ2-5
TGTGCCAGCAGCCCCGGACTAGCGGGGAATTGGGAGACCCAGTACTTC
CASSPGLAGNWETQYF
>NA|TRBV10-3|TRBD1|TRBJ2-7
TGTGCCATCAGTGAGTCCGGGACAGGGCTGTACGAGCAGTACTTC
CAISESGTGLYEQYF
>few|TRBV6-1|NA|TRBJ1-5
TGTGCCAGCACCGGGGGGGATTATAGCAATCAGCCCCAGCATTTT
CASTGGDYSNQPQHF
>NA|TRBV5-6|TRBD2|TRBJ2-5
TGTGCCAGCAGCTTTTCCGGACTAGCGGGAGGAACCCAGTACTTC
CASSFSGLAGGTQYF
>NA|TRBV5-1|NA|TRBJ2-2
TGCGCCAGCAGTTTGGTCGGGGGTCCCGGGACCGGGGAGCTGTTTTTT
CASSLVGGPGTGELFF
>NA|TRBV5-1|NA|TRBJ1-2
TGCGCCAGCAGCCCCGGGGAGAACTATGGCTACACCTTC
CASSPGENYGYTF
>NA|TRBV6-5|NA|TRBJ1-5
TGTGCCAGCATTTCAATGGCGAATCAGCCCCAGCATTTT
CASISMANQPQHF
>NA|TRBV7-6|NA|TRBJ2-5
TGTGCCAGCAGCTTAAATCGGCAAGAGACCCAGTACTTC
CASSLNRQETQYF
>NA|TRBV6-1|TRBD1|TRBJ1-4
TGTGCCAGCAGTGCAGACAGGGGGCGAGCGGAAAAACTGTTTTTT
CASSADRGRAEKLFF
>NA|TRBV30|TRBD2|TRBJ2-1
TGTGCCTGGAGGTCGGGGGGTCCCTACAATGAGCAGTTCTTC
CAWRSGGPYNEQFF
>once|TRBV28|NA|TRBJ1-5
TGTGCCAGCAGTGGGACACTTACCCTTGGGGTTAGCAATCAGCCCCAGCATTTT
CASSGTLTLGVSNQPQHF
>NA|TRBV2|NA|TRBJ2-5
TGTGCCAGCACCCCATTACGACAGCCAGCGGAGACCCAGTACTTC
CASTPLRQPAETQYF
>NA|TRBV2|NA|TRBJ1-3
TGTGCCAGCAGAGCCGGGACGGCCTCTGGAAACACCATATATTTT
CASRAGTASGNTIYF
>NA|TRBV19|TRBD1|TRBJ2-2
TGTGCCAGTAGTATAGGACAGGGACGAATCTCGGGCACCGGGGAGCTGTTTTTT
CASSIGQGRISGTGELFF
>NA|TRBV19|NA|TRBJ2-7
TGTGCCAGTAGTGAAACGATCGGGAGCTCCTACGAGCAGTACTTC
CASSETIGSSYEQYF
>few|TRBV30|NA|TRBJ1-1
TGTGCCTGGACCGGGGACACTGAAGCTTTCTTT
CAWTGDTEAFF
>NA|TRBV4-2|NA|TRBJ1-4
TGTGCCAGCAGCCAAGAGGGGATTGAAAAACTGTTTTTT
CASSQEGIEKLFF
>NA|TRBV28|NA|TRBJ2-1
TGTGCCAGCAGCCTAGGGGGGGGTAGCTCCTACAATGAGCAGTTCTTC
CASSLGGGSSYNEQFF
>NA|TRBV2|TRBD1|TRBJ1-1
TGTGCCAGCAGTCCCTCCCGGGACAGGGTACAAAGTCCTGAAGCTTTCTTT
CASSPSRDRVQSPEAFF
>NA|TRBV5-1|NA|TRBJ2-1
TGCGCCAGCAGCCCCCCCAGACAGAGCTCCTACAATGAGCAGTTCTTC
CASSPPRQSSYNEQFF
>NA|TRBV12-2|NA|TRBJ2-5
TGTGCAAGTCGCTTTATCTTCGGGGACAGACAAGAGACCCAGTACTTC
CASRFIFGDRQETQYF
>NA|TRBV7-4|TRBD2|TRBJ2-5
TGTGCCAGCAGCCCGCCCCCACTAGCGGAGAGGATCCAAGAGACCCAGTACTTC
CASSPPPLAERIQETQYF
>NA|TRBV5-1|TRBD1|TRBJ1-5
TGCGCCAGCAGCCCGGGACAGGGCAGCAATCAGCCCCAGCATTTT
CASSPGQGSNQPQHF
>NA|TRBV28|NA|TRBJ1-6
TGTGCCAGCAGATCCGGGGGCTATAATTCACCCCTCCACTTT
CASRSGGYNSPLHF
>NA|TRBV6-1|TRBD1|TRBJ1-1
TGTGCCAGCAGTGATTTCGACAGGGTCCTGAACACTGAAGCTTTCTTT
CASSDFDRVLNTEAFF
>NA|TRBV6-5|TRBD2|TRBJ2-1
TGTGCCAGCAGTTTGGGACTAGCGGGGTTTAATAATGAGCAGTTCTTC
CASSLGLAGFNNEQFF
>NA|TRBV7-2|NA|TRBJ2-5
TGTGCCAGCAGCTTCCTGGCGCAAGAGACCCAGTACTTC
CASSFLAQETQYF
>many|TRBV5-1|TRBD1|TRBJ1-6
TGCGCCAGCAGCTCTCCCGAGCAGGGGGATAATTCACCCCTCCACTTT
CASSSPEQGDNSPLHF
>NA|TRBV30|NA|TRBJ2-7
TGTGCCTGGGGTCGGGGACATCAACGGGAGCAGTACTTC
CAWGRGHQREQYF
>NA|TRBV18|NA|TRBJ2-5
TGTGCCAGCTCACTCTTCGAGGTTGGGGAGACCCAGTACTTC
CASSLFEVGETQYF
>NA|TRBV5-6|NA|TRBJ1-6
TGTGCCAGCAGCTCTATGGCGGGTTCACCCCTCCACTTT
CASSSMAGSPLHF
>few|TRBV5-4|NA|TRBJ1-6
TGTGCCAGCAGCTCCTCATCCGGGGCGGAACGGTATAATTCACCCCTCCACTTT
CASSSSSGAERYNSPLHF
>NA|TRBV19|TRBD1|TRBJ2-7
TGTGCCAGTAGTATACAGGGGACAGGTTCCTACGAGCAGTACTTC
CASSIQGTGSYEQYF
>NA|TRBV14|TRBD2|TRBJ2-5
TGTGCCAGCAGCCTTTTCGGGGGGAGTGGCCAAGAGACCCAGTACTTC
CASSLFGGSGQETQYF
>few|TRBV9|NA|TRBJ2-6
TGTGCCAGCAGCCCTAACCCCTCTGGGGCCAACGTCCTGACTTTC
CASSPNPSGANVLTF
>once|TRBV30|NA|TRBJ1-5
TGTGCCTGCGAGTCCGGAGTGAATCAGCCCCAGCATTTT
CACESGVNQPQHF
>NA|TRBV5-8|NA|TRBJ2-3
TGTGCCAGCACCTCCTCCGCTGTGACAGATACGCAGTATTTT
CASTSSAVTDTQYF
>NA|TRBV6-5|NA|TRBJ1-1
TGTGCCAGCACCCCGGACGGAGCCTACACTGAAGCTTTCTTT
CASTPDGAYTEAFF
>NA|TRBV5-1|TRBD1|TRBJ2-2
TGCGCCAGCAGCGCAGGGGGTAACACCGGGGAGCTGTTTTTT
CASSAGGNTGELFF
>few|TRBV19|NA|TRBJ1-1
TGTGCCAGTAGTGGAAGGGAAATGAACACTGAAGCTTTCTTT
CASSGREMNTEAFF
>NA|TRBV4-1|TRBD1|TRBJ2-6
TGCGCCAGCAGCCCCATCAGGGGGAGTGGGGCCAACGTCCTGACTTTC
CASSPIRGSGANVLTF
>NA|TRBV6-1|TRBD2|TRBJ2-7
TGTGCCAGCAGTGCCTCGACTAGCGCCCAGCAGTACTTC
CASSASTSAQQYF